Listed below are T cell receptor beta chains from one sample, sequenced in a study of CD8 T cells in Susac syndrome. TCRdb reprocessed the immunoSEQ multiplex PCR reads with MiXCR, giving one entry per CDR3 protein. The sample records around 200,000 distinct CDR3 sequences, more than 90% being singletons. Sequencing used CD4+ T cells from PBMCs. These receptors all stem from a human donor with multiple sclerosis. Both conserved end residues are part of each CDR3. Fields, in order: clone size, V gene, D gene, CDR3 length, J gene, CDR3 DNA, CDR3 protein. A D gene is named only where the DNA matches it firmly. Where a row states a size, it is once, few, many or the class of an expanded clone; other rows omit it.

clone size: -
V gene: TRBV7-9
D gene: TRBD1
CDR3 length: 15
J gene: TRBJ2-2
CDR3 DNA: TGTGCCAGCAGCCTCGGGGACAGGGACACCGGGGAGCTGTTTTTT
CDR3 protein: CASSLGDRDTGELFF

clone size: -
V gene: TRBV9
D gene: TRBD1
CDR3 length: 17
J gene: TRBJ2-1
CDR3 DNA: TGTGCCAGCAGCGTAGAGGGGGGACAGGGCCGGTGGGATGAGCAGTTCTTC
CDR3 protein: CASSVEGGQGRWDEQFF

clone size: -
V gene: TRBV5-1
D gene: -
CDR3 length: 15
J gene: TRBJ2-1
CDR3 DNA: TGCGCCAGCAGCTCTGACAGCAGCTCCTACAATGAGCAGTTCTTC
CDR3 protein: CASSSDSSSYNEQFF

clone size: -
V gene: TRBV10-1
D gene: TRBD1
CDR3 length: 15
J gene: TRBJ2-1
CDR3 DNA: TGCGCCAGCAGTGAGTCCGGAAGGGGGCTTAATGAGCAGTTCTTC
CDR3 protein: CASSESGRGLNEQFF

clone size: -
V gene: TRBV20-1
D gene: TRBD1
CDR3 length: 15
J gene: TRBJ1-6
CDR3 DNA: TGCAGTGCTAGAAGCGCGGGACAGGTTAATTCACCCCTCCACTTT
CDR3 protein: CSARSAGQVNSPLHF

clone size: -
V gene: TRBV30
D gene: -
CDR3 length: 13
J gene: TRBJ2-5
CDR3 DNA: TGTGCCTGGAGTTTGGGTAGCGTAGAGACCCAGTACTTC
CDR3 protein: CAWSLGSVETQYF

clone size: -
V gene: TRBV11-2
D gene: -
CDR3 length: 16
J gene: TRBJ2-7
CDR3 DNA: TGTGCCAGCAGCTTAGGAACGGCAGGGAATACCTACGAGCAGTACTTC
CDR3 protein: CASSLGTAGNTYEQYF

clone size: -
V gene: TRBV5-1
D gene: -
CDR3 length: 14
J gene: TRBJ1-1
CDR3 DNA: TGCGCCAGCAGCTCCCGGGGCGCAGACACTGAAGCTTTCTTT
CDR3 protein: CASSSRGADTEAFF

clone size: -
V gene: TRBV27
D gene: -
CDR3 length: 14
J gene: TRBJ2-7
CDR3 DNA: TGTGCCAGCAGTTACCGGGACCGCCGTGGCGAGCAGTACTTC
CDR3 protein: CASSYRDRRGEQYF

clone size: -
V gene: TRBV15
D gene: -
CDR3 length: 18
J gene: TRBJ1-1
CDR3 DNA: TGTGCCACCAGCACCGAGGGCCGCAGACAAGGCATGAACACTGAAGCTTTCTTT
CDR3 protein: CATSTEGRRQGMNTEAFF

clone size: -
V gene: TRBV10-3
D gene: -
CDR3 length: 12
J gene: TRBJ2-7
CDR3 DNA: TGTGCCACCGGACTATCGACCTACGAGCAGTACTTC
CDR3 protein: CATGLSTYEQYF

clone size: -
V gene: TRBV7-2
D gene: -
CDR3 length: 14
J gene: TRBJ2-6
CDR3 DNA: TGTGCCAGCAGCCCGGCCAGGCGGGCCAACGTCCTGACTTTC
CDR3 protein: CASSPARRANVLTF

clone size: -
V gene: TRBV12-3/TRBV12-4
D gene: TRBD1
CDR3 length: 11
J gene: TRBJ1-6
CDR3 DNA: TGTGCCAGCAGGGGGACAGCCATCCTCCACTTT
CDR3 protein: CASRGTAILHF

clone size: -
V gene: TRBV6-5
D gene: -
CDR3 length: 15
J gene: TRBJ1-2
CDR3 DNA: TGTGCCAGCCTACCCCTCGGGGGGAAACGGTCGGGCTACACCTTC
CDR3 protein: CASLPLGGKRSGYTF

clone size: -
V gene: TRBV2
D gene: -
CDR3 length: 14
J gene: TRBJ2-7
CDR3 DNA: TGTGCCAGCAGACAGCTACTCATAGCCTACGAGCAGTACTTC
CDR3 protein: CASRQLLIAYEQYF

clone size: -
V gene: TRBV10-3
D gene: TRBD1
CDR3 length: 14
J gene: TRBJ2-2
CDR3 DNA: TGTGCCATCAGTCCCCAGGGGGCGGACGGGGAGCTGTTTTTT
CDR3 protein: CAISPQGADGELFF

clone size: once
V gene: TRBV12-3/TRBV12-4
D gene: TRBD1
CDR3 length: 13
J gene: TRBJ1-1
CDR3 DNA: TGTGCCAGCAGTTGGGACAGCTACACTGAAGCTTTCTTT
CDR3 protein: CASSWDSYTEAFF

clone size: -
V gene: TRBV20-1
D gene: -
CDR3 length: 13
J gene: TRBJ1-3
CDR3 DNA: TGCGCCGGTGGTATGGCCTCTGGAAACACCATATATTTT
CDR3 protein: CAGGMASGNTIYF

clone size: -
V gene: TRBV28
D gene: TRBD2
CDR3 length: 15
J gene: TRBJ2-5
CDR3 DNA: TGTGCCAGCAGTTCGGCTAGCGGGTACCAAGAGACCCAGTACTTC
CDR3 protein: CASSSASGYQETQYF

clone size: -
V gene: TRBV20-1
D gene: -
CDR3 length: 16
J gene: TRBJ2-3
CDR3 DNA: TGCAGTGCTAGAGATGACCGGGGGGCCAGGGCAGATACGCAGTATTTT
CDR3 protein: CSARDDRGARADTQYF

clone size: -
V gene: TRBV18
D gene: TRBD1
CDR3 length: 15
J gene: TRBJ2-5
CDR3 DNA: TGTGCCAGCTCACCAGCAACAGGGGGCCGAGAGACCCAGTACTTC
CDR3 protein: CASSPATGGRETQYF

clone size: once
V gene: TRBV5-1
D gene: -
CDR3 length: 13
J gene: TRBJ2-7
CDR3 DNA: TGCGCCAGCAGCTTGGGCTCCCCCTTCGAGCAGTACTTC
CDR3 protein: CASSLGSPFEQYF